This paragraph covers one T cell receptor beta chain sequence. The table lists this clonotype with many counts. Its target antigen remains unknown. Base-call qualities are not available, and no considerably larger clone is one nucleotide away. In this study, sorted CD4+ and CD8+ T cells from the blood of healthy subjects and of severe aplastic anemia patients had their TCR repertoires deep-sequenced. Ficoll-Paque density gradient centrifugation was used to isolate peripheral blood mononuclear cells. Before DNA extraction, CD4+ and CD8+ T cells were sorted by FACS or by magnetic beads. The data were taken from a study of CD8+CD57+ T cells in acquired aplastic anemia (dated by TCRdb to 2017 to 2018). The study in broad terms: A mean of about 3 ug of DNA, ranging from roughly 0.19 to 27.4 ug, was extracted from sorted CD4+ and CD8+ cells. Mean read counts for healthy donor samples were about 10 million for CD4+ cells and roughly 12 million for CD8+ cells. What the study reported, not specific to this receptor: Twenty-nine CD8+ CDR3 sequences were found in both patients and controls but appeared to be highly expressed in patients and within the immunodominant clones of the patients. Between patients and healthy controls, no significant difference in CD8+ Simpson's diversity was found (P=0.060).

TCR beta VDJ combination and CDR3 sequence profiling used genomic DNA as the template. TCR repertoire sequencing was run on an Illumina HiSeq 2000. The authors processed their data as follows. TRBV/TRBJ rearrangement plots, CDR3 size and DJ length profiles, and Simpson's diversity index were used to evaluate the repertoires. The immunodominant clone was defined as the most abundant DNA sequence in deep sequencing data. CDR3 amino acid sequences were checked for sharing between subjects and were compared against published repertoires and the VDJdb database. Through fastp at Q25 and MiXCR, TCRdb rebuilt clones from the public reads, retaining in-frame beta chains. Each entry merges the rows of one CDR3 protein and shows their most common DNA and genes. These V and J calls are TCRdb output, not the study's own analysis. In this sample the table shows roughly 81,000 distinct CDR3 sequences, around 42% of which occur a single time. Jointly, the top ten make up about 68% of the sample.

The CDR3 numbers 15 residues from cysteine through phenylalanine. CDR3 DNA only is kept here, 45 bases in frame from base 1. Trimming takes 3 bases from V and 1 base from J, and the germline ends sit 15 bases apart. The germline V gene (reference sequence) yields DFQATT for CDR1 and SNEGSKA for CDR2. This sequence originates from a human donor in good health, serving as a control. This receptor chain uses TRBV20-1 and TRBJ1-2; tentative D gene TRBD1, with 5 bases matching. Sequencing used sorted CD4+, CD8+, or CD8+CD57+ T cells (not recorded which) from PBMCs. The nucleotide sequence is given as TGCAGTGCTAGGCTCCGCGGGGCGGTTAACTATGGCTACACCTTC. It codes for CSARLRGAVNYGYTF.